The TCR beta chain described here comes from a study of blood T cell repertoires in COVID-19 (dated by TCRdb to 2020 to 2021). As for the study more broadly: Samples covering the acute and convalescent phases of COVID-19 were provided by collaborators in the United States, Italy and Spain. The samples were drawn from two sources: the first 160 participants of the ongoing ImmuneRACE study, and 1,200 or so subjects contributed by 6 global collaborators. Where HLA class I and class II types were available, the types were taken from metadata supplied by the sample provider, not from assay-based typing. The repertoires were released in a freely available public database intended as a resource for research on the immune response to SARS-CoV-2. The prospective study material was composed of cDNA or gDNA derived from T cells, B-cell-depleted T cells, or PBMCs. The dataset comprised deeply sampled blood TCRbeta repertoires from subjects exposed to, actively infected with, or recovered from COVID-19. A de-identified subject ID, COVID-19 status, age in years and sex were almost always included in the sample metadata.

Details on this clone: Its binding antigen is unknown. The sample holds no much larger clone one base away, and base qualities are not on file.

TCRbeta CDR3 regions were amplified from genomic DNA using the immunoSEQ Assay, a bias-controlled multiplex PCR. In the original analysis: The number of nucleated cells in each sample was estimated by amplification of reference gene primers within the assay. Sequence reads were collapsed and filtered to measure the absolute abundance of every unique TCRbeta CDR3 rearrangement. For each sample, productive Simpson clonality was calculated as the square root of Simpson's diversity index across productive rearrangements. Here the immuneACCESS table is served through TCRdb, limited to in-frame sequences with V and J called. Missing clones are a known gap in these copies; in checked studies unresolved V genes cover under half, and the rest lacks a known reason. The D gene and trimming were derived from the DNA, and the V and J assignments and clone size from that table. For this sample there are 120,000 or so clones; about 77% appear just once. Roughly 25% of the sample lies in the top ten.

Each collaborating institution followed its own protocols to collect whole blood in K2EDTA tubes. For TCRbeta analysis, collaborators shipped samples in one of three forms: frozen whole blood, isolated PBMCs, or DNA extracted from either of those sample types. From cysteine to phenylalanine, the CDR3 is 15 amino acids long. Only CDR3 DNA remains: 45 bases, in frame from the first base. The germline V gene specifies SGHTA as CDR1 and FQGTGA as CDR2. Germline trimming amounts to 6 bases on V and 5 bases on J, with 9 as the count of junction bases outside the gene matches. General findings and caveats noted by the study authors: The quantity of clinical and demographic metadata differed by source and by participant and was supplied without curation.

The chain links TRBV7-3 with TRBJ2-2, with 7 central nucleotides matching TRBD2. The sequencing sample was made of peripheral blood. This TCR was recovered from a human donor in a cohort sampled during active COVID-19. The CDR3 region has the sequence CASSPGGSLTGELFF. In nucleotide form, the sequence is TGTGCCAGCAGTCCTGGCGGGAGCTTAACCGGGGAGCTGTTTTTT.